This T cell receptor (beta chain) was captured by sequencing in a study of T cell responses to AZD1222 COVID-19 vaccine. Details on this clone: Its antigen is as yet unknown.

Profiling relied on immunoSEQ multiplex PCR, and the TCRdb table lists in-frame clones only, not all of them. Of some 200,000 clones in the sample, 80% to 95% are singletons; the top ten hold about 3.9%. V lost 5 bases and J lost 4; bases outside the gene matches: 13. CDR3 length: 16 amino acids. Germline CDR1 and CDR2: SQVTM and ANQGSEA. Study observations and caveats: Most donors were white British, females outnumbered males, and clonal diversity was possibly underestimated. At 160-218 and 743-854, vaccine-associated CD4 TCRs were dominant, and they spanned spike.

The chain couples TRBV29-1 to TRBJ2-1; 8 bases line up with TRBD2. Sequenced material: peripheral blood, taken on day 0 of AZD1222 vaccination. This TCR came from an adult in good health. The CDR3 nucleotides read TGCAGCGTTCCACACCAAGGGCGGGAGGCATACAATGAGCAGTTCTTC. Its translation is CSVPHQGREAYNEQFF.